This TCR beta chain is from a study of blood T cell repertoires in COVID-19. Looking at the study overall: The United States, Italy and Spain supplied acute and convalescent COVID-19 samples.

Authors' analysis steps: How many nucleated cells were present was estimated from reference gene primer amplification. Some clones are missing from TCRdb's copy, which holds only in-frame ones; the method was immunoSEQ multiplex PCR. D and trimming were read from the DNA, whereas the V and J calls and clone size are those reported in that table. Here the sample spans about 270,000 clones, about nine tenths being singletons. The CDR3 has 15 residues. Trimming pared 10 bases from V and 0 bases from J, leaving 18 bases between. CDR1 LNHDA and CDR2 SQIVND come from the germline V gene (reference sequence). The age range of participants was 18 to 89 years, with residence in about two dozen US areas. Cohorts were based on clinical histories the participants reported.

The gene calls are TRBV19 and TRBJ1-2; weak D call: TRBD1 (5 bases). Sequenced material: PBMCs or T cells enriched from blood (not recorded which). The clonotype comes from a woman under 40 with acute COVID-19. Here the CDR3 DNA reads TGTGCCACTCACTCTAGGGGCCGAGCTAACTATGGCTACACCTTC. Encoded protein: CATHSRGRANYGYTF.